This T cell receptor beta chain was sequenced for a study of T cell repertoires in cytomegalovirus infection. V shed 6 bases and J shed 4 bases, with 6 bases lying between them. The length of the CDR3 is 11 residues. Germline-derived CDR1 and CDR2 are SGHVS and FQNEAQ. There are a few counts of this clonotype. The antigen remains unidentified. Findings and caveats of the study: Pooled public TCR beta family frequency picked out CMV carriers with the relevant HLA. In two of eight donors, the top clonotype was HLA-C-restricted CMV-specific.

TCRdb processed the reads anew with MiXCR; each CDR3 protein has one entry. The data contain some 170,000 distinct CDR3 sequences, approximately 18% of them singletons. Sample: CD8+ T cells from PBMCs. The chain combines TRBV7-8 with TRBJ2-5; D is unclear. The clonotype comes from a human donor in good health (CMV status not recorded). Some clones in this sample may be carry-over from other donors' samples. CDR3 coding DNA: TGTGCCAGCAGATATCTAGAGACCCAGTACTTC. It is translated as CASRYLETQYF.